These T cell receptor beta chains were read from a single sample in a study of blood T cell repertoires in COVID-19. Assay used: immunoSEQ multiplex PCR; TCRdb lists only in-frame clones, some missing. The table shows some 380,000 clones, with nearly 90% occurring only once. Sequencing was done on a sample of PBMCs or T cells enriched from blood (not recorded which). The receptor set was obtained from a woman between 40 and 50 years old with acute COVID-19. Each CDR3 is given with its conserved first and last residue. A D gene is named only where the DNA matches it firmly. Only some rows state a clone size, as once, few, many or a class for expanded clones.

- | - | TRBJ1-5 | TRBV20-1 | TGCAGTGCTCCCCGGGATCAGCCCCAGCATTTT | CSAPRDQPQHF
once | - | TRBJ1-3 | TRBV7-2 | TGTGCCAGCAGCTTACAGGGGGGAAACACCATATATTTT | CASSLQGGNTIYF
- | TRBD1 | TRBJ2-6 | TRBV7-9 | TGTGCCAGCAGCCGACGGGACAGGGATCTTGGGGCCAACGTCCTGACTTTC | CASSRRDRDLGANVLTF
- | - | TRBJ1-2 | TRBV19 | TGTGCCAGTAGTTTCGGAGGGAATTCTAACTATGGCTACACCTTC | CASSFGGNSNYGYTF
- | - | TRBJ1-1 | TRBV5-4 | TGTGCCAGCAGCTCCCCGCAGGGGACTGAAGCTTTCTTT | CASSSPQGTEAFF
- | TRBD1 | TRBJ1-1 | TRBV4-1 | TGCGCCAGCAGCCGCTCGACAGGGGACACTGAAGCTTTCTTT | CASSRSTGDTEAFF
- | TRBD2 | TRBJ2-7 | TRBV5-5 | TGTGCCAGCAGCTTCCTAGCGGGGGGCAGCTACGAGCAGTACTTC | CASSFLAGGSYEQYF
- | - | TRBJ1-6 | TRBV3-1/TRBV3-2 | TGTGCCAGCAGCCAAGATCCGTGGGGCAGCAAATCACCCCTCCACTTT | CASSQDPWGSKSPLHF
- | TRBD1 | TRBJ2-1 | TRBV3-1/TRBV3-2 | TGTGCCAGCAGCCCCCGGGACAGGGAAAGGAATGAGCAGTTCTTC | CASSPRDRERNEQFF
- | - | TRBJ1-6 | TRBV30 | TGTGCCTCTAACGACTTCTATAATTCACCCCTCCACTTT | CASNDFYNSPLHF
- | - | TRBJ2-5 | TRBV15 | TGTGCCACCAGCAGCCCGGGACACCAGGACGAGACCCAGTACTTC | CATSSPGHQDETQYF
- | TRBD1 | TRBJ2-7 | TRBV14 | TGTGCCAGCAGCCAAGATCATCTTGGGACAGGGATCCACGAGCAGTACTTC | CASSQDHLGTGIHEQYF
- | - | TRBJ1-5 | TRBV7-6 | TGTGCCAGCAGCGAAGGGATTCAGGGAAGTCAGCCCCAGCATTTT | CASSEGIQGSQPQHF
- | TRBD1 | TRBJ1-1 | TRBV30 | TGTGCCTGGAGCCTGGGACAGGGCGAAGCTTTCTTT | CAWSLGQGEAFF
- | - | TRBJ1-2 | TRBV24-1 | TGTGCCACCAGTGATAAAAGGACAGACCTCTATGGCTACACCTTC | CATSDKRTDLYGYTF
- | TRBD1 | TRBJ2-5 | TRBV19 | TGTGCCAGTAGTCTTAGGACAGGCCAGGGTGGAGAGACCCAGTACTTC | CASSLRTGQGGETQYF
- | - | TRBJ2-7 | TRBV10-3 | TGTGCCACATCGACCGGGGGCTACGAGCAGTACTTC | CATSTGGYEQYF
- | TRBD1 | TRBJ2-6 | TRBV2 | TGTGCCAGCGAGGGACAGGGGGCGTTGGGGGCCAACGTCCTGACTTTC | CASEGQGALGANVLTF
- | - | TRBJ1-1 | TRBV5-1 | TGCGCCAGCAGCTTGGGTAGCGGCACTGAAGCTTTCTTT | CASSLGSGTEAFF